This TCR beta chain was found in a study of blood T cell repertoires in COVID-19. Across the whole study: The United States, Italy and Spain were the sources of the acute and convalescent COVID-19 samples. The analysed material was cDNA or gDNA that came from T cells, B-cell-depleted T cells, or PBMCs.

Per the original methods: Nucleated cell counts were estimated from reference gene primer amplification. Clones were sequenced by immunoSEQ multiplex PCR, and TCRdb holds only the in-frame ones, with some missing. Clone size and the V and J calls come from that table; the DNA yielded D and trimming. Of roughly 190,000 clones in the sample, around 80% are singletons; the top ten hold 6.9%. The CDR3 is 15 residues long. The V gene's germline CDR1 is LGHNA and CDR2 YSLEER. J gave up 4 bases and V 3 bases, and 8 bases lay outside the gene matches. V is TRBV4-3 and J is TRBJ1-1; 7 bases map to TRBD1. The sequenced sample was peripheral blood. The TCR was taken from a man aged 55 to 69 with acute or convalescent COVID-19. This chain's CDR3 is CASSQGPGGSTEAFF. CDR3 in DNA: TGCGCCAGCAGCCAGGGACCAGGGGGTAGCACTGAAGCTTTCTTT.